The next 11 T cell receptor beta chains were all read from a single sample in a study of OX40 agonist ivuxolimab in advanced cancers. Sequenced by immunoSEQ multiplex PCR; TCRdb stores in-frame clones only, minus some. The table lists 39,000 or so clones, roughly 90% of them singletons. The specimen comprised CD4+ or CD8+ T cells sorted from blood, sampled in a trial of the OX40 agonist ivuxolimab. The source of these receptors is an adult with an advanced solid tumor such as melanoma, head and neck, liver or kidney cancer.

The gene calls are TRBV7-9 and TRBJ2-5, with D possibly being TRBD1 or TRBD2 (5 bases each). Germline-derived CDR1 and CDR2 are SEHNR and FQNEAQ (reference sequence). This CDR3 contains 13 residues. V was clipped by 5 bases and J by 4 bases, with 11 bases between them. In DNA, the CDR3 is TGTGCCAGCAGCCTAAATGGGGGAGAGACCCAGTACTTC. This codes for CASSLNGGETQYF.

The chain uses TRBV4-3 and TRBJ1-2; the match to TRBD1 covers 8 bases. V shed 2 bases and J 8 bases; nucleotides not matched to a gene: 16. CDR1 is LGHNA, CDR2 YSLEER, per germline. This CDR3 region has 17 residues. The CDR3 nucleotides are TGCGCCAGCAGCCAACGGAGGACAGGGTTTGGGGTGCAAGGCTACACCTTC. The encoded protein is CASSQRRTGFGVQGYTF.

The V gene is TRBV7-8, the J gene TRBJ2-7; the D gene is possibly TRBD1 (6 bases). Germline V gene sequence: CDR1 SGHVS, CDR2 FQNEAQ. The CDR3 consists of 15 residues. V lost 5 bases to trimming and J lost 2 bases, with 16 bases between them. The CDR3 loop reads CASSPLEGDPYEQYF. CDR3 coding DNA: TGTGCCAGCAGCCCTCTAGAGGGGGACCCCTACGAGCAGTACTTC.

V and J are TRBV2 and TRBJ2-2, with D possibly TRBD2 on 6 matching bases. The CDR3 is 17 residues long. In germline, CDR1 is SNHLY, CDR2 FYNNEI. The V end lost 9 bases, the J end lost 9 bases, and 29 bases lay between the germline ends. The CDR3 loop is CARTKGLGTLGLWELFF. The CDR3 DNA reads TGTGCCAGGACAAAGGGACTTGGGACTCTCGGGTTGTGGGAGCTGTTTTTT.

This sequence joins TRBV6-5 and TRBJ1-1, with D hard to call. The CDR3 runs to 13 residues. V shed 11 bases and J shed 1 base, with 14 bases lying between them. The germline V gene has CDR1 MNHEY and CDR2 SVGAGI. CDR3 in amino acids: CAGSGLPNTEAFF. CDR3 bases: TGTGCCGGTAGTGGACTCCCGAACACTGAAGCTTTCTTT.

The V and J genes are TRBV6-1 and TRBJ2-7; 10 bases are shared with TRBD1. J was trimmed by 4 bases and V by 3 bases; bases with no gene match: 6. Germline V gives CDR1 MNHNS, CDR2 SASEGT. The CDR3 extends over 15 amino acids. The chain's CDR3 is CASSDRDRGGYEQYF. Written as DNA, the CDR3 is TGTGCCAGCAGTGACCGGGACAGGGGTGGGTACGAGCAGTACTTC.

The chain carries TRBV7-2 and TRBJ2-5; 10 bases are a match to TRBD2. In germline, CDR1 is SGHTA, CDR2 FQGNSA. Trimming cost V 5 bases and J 5 bases; bases outside gene matches: 11. The CDR3 contains 16 residues. The CDR3 DNA follows: TGTGCCAGCAGCAGAGTACTAGCGGGGCCTGGGGAGACCCAGTACTTC. This codes for CASSRVLAGPGETQYF.

This clone appeared a single time. CDR3 sequence (DNA): TGTGCCACCATCCGGACAAGGCAAGAGACCCAGTACTTC. Translating gives CATIRTRQETQYF. V is TRBV2 and J is TRBJ2-5; weak D call: TRBD1 (5 bases). V gave up 10 bases and J gave up 2 bases, with 14 bases separating them. From germline, CDR1 is SNHLY and CDR2 FYNNEI. There are 13 residues in the CDR3.

The genes are TRBV7-9 and TRBJ2-3; 8 nucleotides agree with TRBD2. Trimming took 7 bases from V and 2 from J; bases not matched to a gene: 11. Germline V CDR1 and CDR2: SEHNR, FQNEAQ (reference sequence). The CDR3 is 16 residues long. The CDR3 sequence is CASTVPAGGATDTQYF. CDR3 coding DNA: TGTGCCAGCACCGTACCTGCCGGGGGGGCCACAGATACGCAGTATTTT.

The V call is TRBV11-3, the J call TRBJ2-7; no reliable D call. The CDR3 is 13 residues long. Germline lookup yields CDR1 SGHNT and CDR2 YENEEA. The ends were cut back, 3 bases at V and 9 bases at J, with 15 bases in the middle. The CDR3 protein is CASSLGSQTGQYF. DNA of the CDR3: TGTGCCAGCAGCTTGGGCAGCCAAACCGGGCAGTACTTC.

V gene TRBV7-2 combines with J gene TRBJ1-2; no clear D. Looked up from germline, CDR1 is SGHTA and CDR2 is FQGNSA. The CDR3 consists of 13 residues. V lost 0 bases, J lost 2 bases, and 4 bases lay in between. The CDR3 DNA is TGTGCCAGCAGCTTAGCACGGAACTATGGCTACACCTTC. This encodes CASSLARNYGYTF.